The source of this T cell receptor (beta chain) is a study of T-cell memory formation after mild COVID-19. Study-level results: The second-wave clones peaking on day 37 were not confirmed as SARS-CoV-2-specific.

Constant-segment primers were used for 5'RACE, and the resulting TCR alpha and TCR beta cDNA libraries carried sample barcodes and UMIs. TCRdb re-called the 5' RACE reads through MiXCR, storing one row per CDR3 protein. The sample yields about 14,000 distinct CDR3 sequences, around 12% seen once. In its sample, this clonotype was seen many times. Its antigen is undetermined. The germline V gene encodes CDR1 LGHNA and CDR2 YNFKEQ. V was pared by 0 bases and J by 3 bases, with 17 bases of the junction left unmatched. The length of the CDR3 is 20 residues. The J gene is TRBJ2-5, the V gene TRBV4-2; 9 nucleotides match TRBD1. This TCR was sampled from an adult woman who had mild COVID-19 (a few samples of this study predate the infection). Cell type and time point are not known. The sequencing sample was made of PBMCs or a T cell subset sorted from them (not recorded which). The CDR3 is CASSQDEMIGTGRVEETQYF. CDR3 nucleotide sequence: TGTGCCAGCAGCCAAGATGAGATGATTGGGACAGGGAGGGTAGAAGAGACCCAGTACTTC.